This is a list of T cell receptor beta chains from one sample in a study of cytomegalovirus exposure and HLA in healthy donors. Produced via immunoSEQ multiplex PCR; TCRdb's table is partial and in-frame only. The sample lists over 200,000 clones; 90% were seen once. The sample consisted of PBMCs. These receptors all come from a woman aged 18-30 years in good health and CMV-seronegative. CDR3s include the opening cysteine and the closing phenylalanine or tryptophan. A D gene is named only where the DNA matches it firmly. Clone sizes are given selectively: once, few, many, or a class where the clone is expanded.

v_call	clone_size	j_call	d_call	cdr3_aa	cdr3_nt
TRBV7-5	-	TRBJ1-4	-	CVRSLAGRVEKLFF	TGTGTCAGAAGCTTAGCAGGCAGGGTAGAAAAACTGTTTTTT
TRBV6-1	once	TRBJ2-3	-	CASSERGPSSTDTQYF	TGTGCCAGCAGTGAACGCGGCCCGTCTAGCACAGATACGCAGTATTTT
TRBV4-1	-	TRBJ2-5	TRBD2	CASSQVTSGGPQETQYF	TGCGCCAGCAGCCAAGTGACTAGCGGGGGGCCCCAAGAGACCCAGTACTTC
TRBV27	-	TRBJ2-3	-	CASSLSQGWTDTQYF	TGTGCCAGCAGTTTATCGCAGGGGTGGACAGATACGCAGTATTTT
TRBV19	few	TRBJ1-2	-	CASSIGGDPYGYTF	TGTGCCAGTAGTATAGGGGGAGATCCCTATGGCTACACCTTC
TRBV7-8	-	TRBJ2-7	-	CASSEGQYYEQYF	TGTGCCAGCAGCGAAGGACAGTACTACGAGCAGTACTTC
TRBV7-9	-	TRBJ2-3	TRBD1	CASSLLGTGGLNTQYF	TGTGCCAGCAGCTTATTGGGGACAGGGGGCTTAAATACGCAGTATTTT
TRBV28	-	TRBJ1-1	-	CASSGQGRENTEAFF	TGTGCCAGCAGCGGTCAAGGCAGGGAGAACACTGAAGCTTTCTTT
TRBV4-1	-	TRBJ2-7	-	CASSQDSRGDSYEQYF	TGCGCCAGCAGCCAAGATAGCAGGGGGGACTCCTACGAGCAGTACTTC
TRBV7-8	-	TRBJ1-1	-	CASSSSGQRMNTEAFF	TGTGCCAGCAGCTCATCAGGACAGAGAATGAACACTGAAGCTTTCTTT
TRBV6-1	-	TRBJ1-1	-	CASSVRKPLGNTEAFF	TGTGCCAGCAGTGTCCGTAAGCCGCTAGGGAACACTGAAGCTTTCTTT
TRBV15	-	TRBJ1-5	-	CATSRDGGGAQPQHF	TGTGCCACCAGCAGAGATGGAGGGGGGGCTCAGCCCCAGCATTTT
TRBV28	once	TRBJ1-5	-	CASSSIDWGQRVGRAQHF	TGTGCCAGCAGTTCAATCGATTGGGGGCAAAGGGTTGGTAGGGCCCAGCATTTT
TRBV2	-	TRBJ2-2	-	CASSETRLVDGELFF	TGTGCCAGCAGTGAGACCCGACTAGTTGACGGGGAGCTGTTTTTT
TRBV15	-	TRBJ2-1	-	CATSAEGQGYSEQFF	TGTGCCACCAGCGCCGAGGGGCAGGGGTATAGTGAGCAGTTCTTC
TRBV19	-	TRBJ2-1	TRBD2	CASRPGLGNNEQFF	TGTGCCAGTAGACCGGGACTAGGGAACAATGAGCAGTTCTTC
TRBV7-2	-	TRBJ2-7	TRBD1	CASSLDRGAYEQYF	TGTGCCAGCAGCTTGGACAGGGGAGCCTACGAGCAGTACTTC
TRBV4-1	-	TRBJ2-1	TRBD2	CASSHHSQRGVYNEQFF	TGCGCCAGCAGCCACCACTCCCAGCGGGGGGTATACAATGAGCAGTTCTTC
TRBV28	-	TRBJ2-5	-	CASGGETQYF	TGTGCCAGTGGAGGGGAGACCCAGTACTTC
TRBV28	-	TRBJ1-5	-	CASSLLSGGGQPQHF	TGTGCCAGCAGTTTATTATCGGGGGGAGGTCAGCCCCAGCATTTT
TRBV5-8	-	TRBJ2-2	-	CATRRTLSNTGELFF	TGTGCCACCAGAAGGACATTATCGAACACCGGGGAGCTGTTTTTT
TRBV7-9	-	TRBJ1-4	-	CASSSGLDEKLFF	TGTGCCAGCAGCTCAGGACTCGATGAAAAACTGTTTTTT
TRBV5-4	-	TRBJ2-5	TRBD2	CASSFDFGGGAGETQYF	TGTGCCAGCAGCTTTGATTTTGGCGGGGGGGCCGGGGAGACCCAGTACTTC